The entry that follows covers one TCR beta chain sequence. TCRdb analysed the RT-PCR reads with MiXCR anew, one entry per CDR3 protein. The table includes roughly 880,000 distinct CDR3 sequences, roughly 18% detected once. The data originate from a study of patients and donors after allogeneic stem cell transplantation. This CDR3 contains 19 residues. J was trimmed by 3 bases and V by 5 bases; bases with no gene match: 14. The V gene's germline CDR1 is MNHEY and CDR2 SVGEGT. The chain carries TRBV6-2 or TRBV6-3 and TRBJ1-4; the match to TRBD1 covers 11 bases. This TCR was sampled from a human donor who was either an allogeneic HSCT recipient or a stem cell or donor lymphocyte infusion donor (not recorded which). It is not recorded whose cells these are; they may come from a transplant donor. The sample consisted of blood, either unsorted or a sorted T cell fraction (not recorded which). DNA of the CDR3: TGTGCCAGCAGTAACCGGGACAGGGGGACCCTATCAGCTAATGAAAAACTGTTTTTT. Translating it yields CASSNRDRGTLSANEKLFF.